The clone carrying this TCR beta chain was counted a few times. The target antigen is unknown. V was shortened by 1 base and J by 4 bases, with 14 bases between the two germline ends. Germline CDR1 is MGHDK and CDR2 is SYGVNS. The CDR3 covers 15 residues. In TCRdb, the reads were re-called with MiXCR into one record per CDR3 protein. Found here are 270,000 or so distinct CDR3 sequences, more than 15% of them singletons; the top ten hold over 40%. The source of the sample is a study of T cell repertoires in cytomegalovirus infection. Study context: Indications came from public TCR beta signatures; they pointed to CMV infection and to a matching HLA type.

Study observations and caveats: HLA-C-restricted CMV-specific TCR beta clonotypes were dominant in the ex vivo response.

The rearrangement links TRBV25-1 to TRBJ2-7; unclear D gene. This clonotype was sampled from a human donor in good health (CMV status not recorded). Some clones in this sample may be carry-over from other donors' samples. The sequenced sample consisted of CD8+ T cells from PBMCs. CDR3 amino acids: CASSEWAAYEYEQYF. In DNA form, the CDR3 reads TGTGCCAGCAGTGAATGGGCAGCCTACGAGTACGAGCAGTACTTC.